This record concerns one T cell receptor (beta chain) sequence. Researchers ran the PCR with 60 Vbeta and 13 Jbeta primers. The table came from immunoSEQ multiplex PCR; TCRdb's copy has only in-frame clones and leaves some out. The sample consists of 150,000 or so clones, approximately 71% of them appearing once. Germline loops: CDR1 MNHNS, CDR2 SASEGT. The CDR3 runs to 14 residues. V was pared by 6 bases and J by 4 bases, with 15 bases between. These data come from a study of cytomegalovirus exposure and HLA in healthy donors. Whole-study context: Out of roughly 200 million T cells, an earlier analysis found 117 million unique TCR beta sequences in total.

This clonotype originated in a man younger than 35 in good health and CMV-seropositive. The sample taken for sequencing was PBMCs. The gene calls are TRBV6-1 and TRBJ1-1; maybe TRBD1 (5 bases). CDR3 DNA sequence: TGTGCCAGCAGCGCCGGCCCTACAGGCACTGAAGCTTTCTTT. Protein sequence: CASSAGPTGTEAFF.